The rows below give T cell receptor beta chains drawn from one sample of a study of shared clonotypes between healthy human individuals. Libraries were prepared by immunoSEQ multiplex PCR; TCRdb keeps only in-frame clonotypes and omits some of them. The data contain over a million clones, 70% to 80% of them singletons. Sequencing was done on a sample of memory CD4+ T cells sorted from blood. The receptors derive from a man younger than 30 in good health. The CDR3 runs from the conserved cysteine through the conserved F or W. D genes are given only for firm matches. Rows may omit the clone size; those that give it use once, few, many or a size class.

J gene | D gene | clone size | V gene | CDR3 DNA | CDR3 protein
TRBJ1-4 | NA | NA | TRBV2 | TGTGCCAGCAGTCACACATTCGAAAAACTGTTTTTT | CASSHTFEKLFF
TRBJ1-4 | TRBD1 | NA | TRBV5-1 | TGCGCCAGCAGCTTGGGGACAGGGAAAGCGTTGGAAAAACTGTTTTTT | CASSLGTGKALEKLFF
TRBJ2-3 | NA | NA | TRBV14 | TGTGCCAGCAGCCAAGACGTAGGCGGTACGCAGTATTTT | CASSQDVGGTQYF
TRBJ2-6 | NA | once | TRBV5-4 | TGTGCCAGCACCAAGGACAGTACTGGGGCCAACGTCCTGACTTTC | CASTKDSTGANVLTF
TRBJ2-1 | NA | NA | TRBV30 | TGTGCCTGGAGTGTGGTCCGCAATGAGCAGTTCTTC | CAWSVVRNEQFF
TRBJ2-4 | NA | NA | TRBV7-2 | TGTGCCAGCTCACGAGGAGGGGTAAACATTCAGTACTTC | CASSRGGVNIQYF
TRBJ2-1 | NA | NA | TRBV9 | TGTGCCAGCAGCGTAGTAGACAACTCCTACAATGAGCAGTTCTTC | CASSVVDNSYNEQFF
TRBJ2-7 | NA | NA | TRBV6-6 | TGTGCCAGCAGTTACCTGCCTTCGGGAGCCTACGAGCAGTACTTC | CASSYLPSGAYEQYF
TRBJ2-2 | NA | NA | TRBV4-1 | TGCGCCAGCAGCCAAGCTCAATCGAGACCCAACACCGGGGAGCTGTTTTTT | CASSQAQSRPNTGELFF
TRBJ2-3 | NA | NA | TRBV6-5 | TGTGCCAGCACCCAGTGGCCGTTGGGGGATACGCAGTATTTT | CASTQWPLGDTQYF
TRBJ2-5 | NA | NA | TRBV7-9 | TGTGCCAGCAGCTTATCGGGGTTTCTATCAGAGACCCAGTACTTC | CASSLSGFLSETQYF
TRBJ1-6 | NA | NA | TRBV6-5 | TGTGCCAGCAGTTACTTAGACAGTAATTCACCCCTCCACTTT | CASSYLDSNSPLHF
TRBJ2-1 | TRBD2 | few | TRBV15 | TGTGCCAGCATGGGGGGGACTGCGGAGCAGTTCTTC | CASMGGTAEQFF
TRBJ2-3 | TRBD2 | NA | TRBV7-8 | TGTGCCAGCAGCCCATCCACTAGCGGGGGAGGTACGCAGTATTTT | CASSPSTSGGGTQYF
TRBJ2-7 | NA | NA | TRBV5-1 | TGCGCCAGCAGCTTGGATGGATATAGCTCCTACGAGCAGTACTTC | CASSLDGYSSYEQYF
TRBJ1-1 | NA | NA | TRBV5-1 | TGCGCCAGCAGCTTGGGGGGTTTCGGCGGTAGCACTGAAGCTTTCTTT | CASSLGGFGGSTEAFF
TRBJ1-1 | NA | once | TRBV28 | TGTGCCAGCGCCCTCGGGGGCAGCCTCACTGAAGCTTTCTTT | CASALGGSLTEAFF
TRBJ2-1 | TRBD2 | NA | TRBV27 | TGTGCCAGCAGTTTTCTCAGGACTAGCGGGGGACTTTACAATGAGCAGTTCTTC | CASSFLRTSGGLYNEQFF
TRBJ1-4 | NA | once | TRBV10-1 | TGCGCCAGCAGTGACGGGGCCGCCAGTGAGGGTGAAAAACTGTTTTTT | CASSDGAASEGEKLFF
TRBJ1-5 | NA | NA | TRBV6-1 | TGTGCCAGCAGTGAAGGACAGGTTACGCCCCAGCATTTT | CASSEGQVTPQHF
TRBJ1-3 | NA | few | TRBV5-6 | TGTGCCAGCAGCTTGGTCGACGTTCCTGGAAACACCATATATTTT | CASSLVDVPGNTIYF